The 32 T cell receptor beta chains reported below all come from one sample, sequenced in a study of T cells in Graves' hyperthyroidism and ophthalmopathy. RNA transcripts yielded amplified TCR beta CDR3 regions. Researchers ran a first-round RT-PCR on the TCR CDR3 using the HTBI primer set. One entry per CDR3 protein results from TCRdb running MiXCR on the multiplex PCR reads. The top ten hold less than 9% of the sample, which has 450,000 to 650,000 distinct CDR3 sequences, about 14% seen once. The sequenced sample consisted of blood. All receptors come from a woman under 30 with Graves' ophthalmopathy.

Concerning this clonotype itself: A junction boundary mismatches the germline segment, possibly from a read error. The CDR3 DNA sequence: TGTGCCAGCGGCCAAGATGGGGGGACAGGCCGAAAACTGTTTTTT. This encodes CASGQDGGTGRKLFF. V and J are TRBV14 and TRBJ1-4, with 8 bases identical to TRBD1. The CDR3 loop spans 15 amino acids. Germline CDR1 is SGHDN and CDR2 is FVKESK.

The V gene is TRBV9, the J gene TRBJ2-7; TRBD1 matches at 7 bases. The length of the CDR3 is 13 residues. V shed 3 bases, J shed 7 bases, and the junction held 7 bases outside the gene matches. CDR1 SGDLS and CDR2 YYNGEE come from the germline V gene. The CDR3 nucleotides read TGTGCCAGCAGCGGACAGGGAAAGGGTGAGCAGTACTTC. Protein: CASSGQGKGEQYF.

This clonotype was seen repeatedly, ten times or more. V gene TRBV27 combines with J gene TRBJ1-1; D might be TRBD1 (5 bases). V lost 6 bases and J 1 base, leaving 9 bases between the germline ends. This CDR3 spans 13 amino acids. Germline V gene sequence: CDR1 MNHEY, CDR2 SMNVEV (reference sequence). CDR3 nucleotide sequence: TGTGCCAGCAGACCGAGGGGGAACACTGAAGCTTTCTTT. Its protein is CASRPRGNTEAFF.

The table lists this clonotype with many counts. The chain couples TRBV28 to TRBJ2-3, with TRBD2 matching 7 bases. The CDR3 covers 16 residues. Germline-derived CDR1 and CDR2 are MDHEN and SYDVKM. V shed 2 bases and J 3 bases; nucleotides not matched to a gene: 8. This CDR3 reads CASSLRLRERTDTQYF. The DNA for the CDR3 is TGTGCCAGCAGTTTACGTTTGCGGGAGAGGACAGATACGCAGTATTTT. The variable domain in full, completed from reference TRBV28 and TRBJ2-3, reads DVKVTQSSRYLVKRTGEKVFLECVQDMDHENMFWYRQDPGLGLRLIYFSYDVKMKEKGDIPEGYSVSREKKERFSLILESASTNQTSMYLCASSLRLRERTDTQYFGPGTRLTVL.

This clonotype was seen repeatedly, ten times or more. The chain uses TRBV12-3 or TRBV12-4 and TRBJ1-5; tentative D call: TRBD1 (6 bases). The V end was cut by 5 bases, the J end by 4 bases, with 15 bases between. The CDR3 contains 15 residues. The CDR3 nucleotides are TGTGCCAGCAGTGCCGGGACACACGGGAATCAGCCCCAGCATTTT. Translation gives CASSAGTHGNQPQHF.

In its sample, this clonotype was seen many times. V gene TRBV7-2 combines with J gene TRBJ2-1; the D is unclear. CDR3 length: 14 amino acids. V lost 2 bases to trimming and J lost 5 bases, with 10 bases between them. Germline values: CDR1 SGHTA, CDR2 FQGNSA. This chain's CDR3 is CASSLIPPNNEQFF. The CDR3 coding sequence is TGTGCCAGCAGCTTAATTCCGCCTAACAATGAGCAGTTCTTC.

The chain is built from TRBV10-2 and TRBJ2-1, with TRBD2 matching 11 bases. Germline CDR1 WSHSY, CDR2 SAAADI. CDR3 length equals 16 residues. The trim removed 8 bases at V and 9 bases at J, leaving 15 bases unmatched. The CDR3 protein is CASGQGTSGTRSEQFF. The CDR3 nucleotides are TGCGCCAGCGGGCAGGGGACTAGCGGAACGCGGTCTGAGCAGTTCTTC.

The sample holds many counts of this clonotype. The chain employs TRBV9 and TRBJ2-7, with 8 bases identical to TRBD2. This CDR3 is built from 14 residues. V lost 0 bases, J lost 2 bases, and 1 base stayed unmatched. Germline assignment: CDR1 SGDLS and CDR2 YYNGEE. The CDR3 sequence: CASSVAGGPYEQYF. The CDR3 DNA is TGTGCCAGCAGCGTAGCGGGGGGGCCCTACGAGCAGTACTTC.

This clonotype was recorded at least ten times. The V gene is TRBV7-6, the J gene TRBJ1-1; a possible D gene is TRBD1 (5 bases). CDR1 SGHVS and CDR2 FNYEAQ come from the germline V gene. Trimming pared 5 bases from V and 5 bases from J, leaving 15 bases between. The CDR3 extends over 14 amino acids. The CDR3 sequence: CASSIGGVGTEAFF. In DNA, the CDR3 is TGTGCCAGCAGCATAGGAGGGGTTGGTACTGAAGCTTTCTTT.

This clonotype was detected only a few times. The chain joins TRBV5-1 to TRBJ1-2, with a possible D match to TRBD1 (5 bases). The CDR3 loop spans 16 amino acids. CDR1 and CDR2 from the germline V gene are SGHRS and YFSETQ. V shed 1 base and J shed 6 bases, with 19 bases lying between them. CDR3 in DNA: TGCGCCAGCAGCTTGTCCGGACACGGCTCTCTCCATGGCTACACCTTC. Translating gives CASSLSGHGSLHGYTF. Variable domain in full (rest from reference TRBV5-1 and TRBJ1-2): KAGVTQTPRYLIKTRGQQVTLSCSPISGHRSVSWYQQTPGQGLQFLFEYFSETQRNKGNFPGRFSGRQFSNSRSEMNVSTLELGDSALYLCASSLSGHGSLHGYTFGSGTRLTVV.

This clonotype was counted at least ten times. The chain is built from TRBV27 and TRBJ1-1; TRBD1 matches at 8 bases. Per germline, CDR1 MNHEY and CDR2 SMNVEV (reference sequence). The CDR3 is 14 amino acids. The V segment lost 4 bases and the J segment 1 base; nucleotides outside the gene matches: 2. In DNA form, the CDR3 reads TGTGCCAGCAGTTGGCAGGGGGCGAACACTGAAGCTTTCTTT. Protein: CASSWQGANTEAFF.

This clonotype was observed at least ten times. The rearrangement uses TRBV30 and TRBJ2-1; tentative D call: TRBD2 (5 bases). CDR3 length equals 12 residues. CDR1 is GTSNPN, CDR2 SVGIG, per germline (reference sequence). V was trimmed by 4 bases and J by 8 bases, leaving 12 bases between them. The CDR3 spells CAWKGVTDEQFF. The CDR3 DNA reads TGTGCCTGGAAGGGAGTCACTGATGAGCAGTTCTTC.

This clonotype was seen ten or more times. The J gene is TRBJ1-6, the V gene TRBV12-3 or TRBV12-4; no firm D call. The ends were cut back, 1 base at V and 13 bases at J, with 11 bases in the middle. The CDR3 is 13 amino acids. The CDR3 region is CASSLELLGPLHF. The CDR3 nucleotides read TGTGCCAGCAGTTTAGAATTGCTGGGGCCCCTCCACTTT.

This clonotype was counted ten times or more. This chain connects TRBV7-9 to TRBJ1-2; TRBD1 matches 8 bases. Per germline, CDR1 SEHNR and CDR2 FQNEAQ (reference sequence). V was clipped by 11 bases and J by 2 bases; unmatched bases: 7. CDR3 length: 13 amino acids. The CDR3 loop reads CAVDRDRNYGYTF. The CDR3 DNA reads TGTGCCGTCGACCGGGACAGGAACTATGGCTACACCTTC.

V gene TRBV2 combines with J gene TRBJ1-2; D remains ambiguous. V lost 2 bases and J lost 4, with 8 bases in between. The CDR3 contains 13 residues. CDR1 SNHLY and CDR2 FYNNEI come from the germline V gene. The CDR3 is CASSENWAYGYTF. The CDR3 DNA reads TGTGCCAGCAGTGAAAACTGGGCCTATGGCTACACCTTC.

This chain connects TRBV18 to TRBJ1-2; 7 positions agree with TRBD1. The CDR3 loop spans 16 amino acids. Germline loops: CDR1 KGHSH, CDR2 LQKENI. The junction had 7 bases not matched to a gene; V was cut back by 3 bases and J by 0 bases. The CDR3, as DNA: TGTGCCAGCTCACCCGCGGGACAGAAACCTAACTATGGCTACACCTTC. Its translation: CASSPAGQKPNYGYTF.

This clonotype came up many times. The chain uses TRBV2 and TRBJ2-1; D remains ambiguous. Trimming took 8 bases from V and 0 from J, leaving 11 bases between them. In germline, CDR1 is SNHLY, CDR2 FYNNEI. The CDR3 sequence is 14 residues long. The CDR3 here is CASQRQSSYNEQFF. In DNA, the CDR3 is TGTGCCAGCCAAAGGCAGAGCTCCTACAATGAGCAGTTCTTC.

In its sample, this clonotype was seen a few times. The chain recombines TRBV6-2 or TRBV6-3 with TRBJ2-3; D possibly corresponds to TRBD2 (5 bases). The germline V and J ends were trimmed by 0 bases and 3 bases, with 10 bases remaining between them. CDR1 is MNHEY and CDR2 is SVGEGT in the germline V gene. The CDR3 sequence is 15 residues long. The CDR3 loop reads CASSYSGVITDTQYF. The CDR3 coding sequence is TGTGCCAGCAGTTACTCGGGAGTGATAACAGATACGCAGTATTTT.

In this sample, this clonotype turned up a few times. The chain joins TRBV24-1 to TRBJ2-3, with TRBD1 as a possible D gene (5 bases). The V end lost 1 base, the J end lost 6 bases, and 13 bases lay between the germline ends. The V gene's germline CDR1 is KGHDR and CDR2 SFDVKD. The CDR3 has 15 residues. CDR3 sequence (DNA): TGTGCCACCAGTGATTTAGGCCAGGGTGCCGATACGCAGTATTTT. It codes for CATSDLGQGADTQYF.

In its sample, this clonotype was seen many times. The genes are TRBV2 and TRBJ2-7; maybe TRBD1 (5 bases). V was shortened by 4 bases and J by 5 bases, with 15 bases between the two germline ends. The CDR3 has 14 residues. CDR1 and CDR2 (germline): SNHLY, FYNNEI. The CDR3 reads CASSGTRPRNEQYF. The CDR3 region has the DNA TGTGCCAGCAGTGGGACACGTCCTAGGAACGAGCAGTACTTC.

As for this clonotype: A much more abundant neighbour one base away suggests this may be a read error. The chain links TRBV9 to TRBJ2-1; D may be TRBD1 or TRBD2 (5 bases each). From germline, CDR1 is SGDLS and CDR2 YYNGEE. Between the trimmed V and J ends, which lost 0 bases and 10 bases, there was a span of 17 bases. This CDR3 has 15 residues. The CDR3 nucleotides read TGTGCCAGCAGCGTAGACGGGACGGACTCATACGAGCAGTTCTTC. Protein sequence: CASSVDGTDSYEQFF.

This clonotype was observed a handful of times. The J gene is TRBJ1-2, the V gene TRBV28; maybe TRBD1 (6 bases). Trimming shortened V by 0 bases and J by 4 bases, and 15 bases separated the two germline ends. CDR3 length equals 16 residues. Germline lookup yields CDR1 MDHEN and CDR2 SYDVKM. Here the CDR3 reads CASSLWAEGDLYGYTF. The CDR3 DNA reads as TGTGCCAGCAGTTTATGGGCAGAGGGGGACCTCTATGGCTACACCTTC.

Many counts were recorded for this clonotype. The chain joins TRBV28 to TRBJ1-5; the D is unclear. The V and J ends lost 3 bases and 4 bases respectively, with 10 bases between them. This CDR3 spans 14 amino acids. In germline, CDR1 is MDHEN, CDR2 SYDVKM. Here the CDR3 reads CASSFRKGNQPQHF. In nucleotides, the CDR3 is TGTGCCAGCAGTTTCCGTAAGGGTAATCAGCCCCAGCATTTT.

Remarks on this clonotype: The junction differs from germline at one of its ends, possibly a read error. The rearrangement joins TRBV7-2 to TRBJ2-7; TRBD1 agrees at 7 bases. Germline V gene data show CDR1 as SGHTA and CDR2 as FQGNSA. The CDR3 loop spans 16 amino acids. The CDR3: CASSDNPGQRSYVQYF. The DNA for the CDR3 is TGTGCCAGCAGCGATAACCCGGGACAGCGGTCCTACGTGCAGTACTTC.

The chain links TRBV6-5 to TRBJ2-6; maybe TRBD1 (6 bases). Trimming left V 3 bases short and J 1 base short, with 13 bases between. Germline loops: CDR1 MNHEY, CDR2 SVGAGI. The CDR3 contains 17 residues. CDR3 nucleotide sequence: TGTGCCAGCAGTTATGGGGTGGGGGCTTCTGGGGCCAACGTCCTGACTTTC. Encoded protein: CASSYGVGASGANVLTF.

This clonotype was counted ten times or more. The chain combines TRBV2 with TRBJ2-7, with 7 nucleotides matching TRBD1. V was clipped by 8 bases and J by 0 bases; unmatched bases: 7. CDR3 length equals 14 residues. CDR1 and CDR2 (germline): SNHLY, FYNNEI. This CDR3 is CASSKDRFSYEQYF. Written as DNA, the CDR3 is TGTGCCAGCTCGAAGGACAGGTTCTCCTACGAGCAGTACTTC.

The gene calls are TRBV4-3 and TRBJ2-1, with TRBD2 identical over 9 bases. The CDR3 is made up of 18 amino acids. The germline V gene has CDR1 LGHNA and CDR2 YSLEER. With 2 bases clipped from V and 3 bases from J, the junction kept 11 bases outside the gene matches. The CDR3 protein is CASSQPGPKREVYNEQFF. CDR3 coding DNA: TGCGCCAGCAGCCAACCGGGCCCCAAGCGGGAGGTCTACAATGAGCAGTTCTTC.

This clonotype was counted ten times or more. The chain has TRBV5-1 and TRBJ1-2; D is perhaps TRBD1 (6 bases). The germline V gene encodes CDR1 SGHRS and CDR2 YFSETQ. The CDR3 has 13 amino acids. Trimming took 4 bases from V and 8 from J, leaving 15 bases between them. The chain's CDR3 is CASSTRQAVGYTF. CDR3 coding DNA: TGCGCCAGCAGCACCCGACAGGCCGTCGGCTACACCTTC.

The chain is built from TRBV5-5 and TRBJ1-4; D remains ambiguous. The germline V gene encodes CDR1 SGHKS and CDR2 YYEKEE (reference sequence). The V gene lost 4 bases and the J gene lost 3 bases, with 13 bases spanning the gap. The CDR3 covers 15 residues. The CDR3 bases are TGTGCCAGCAGCCCCCGACCGGGCGCTAATGAAAAACTGTTTTTT. Translating it yields CASSPRPGANEKLFF.

This clonotype was picked up a small number of times. The chain joins TRBV30 to TRBJ1-2, with D possibly matching TRBD1 (5 bases). V lost 1 base, J lost 5 bases, and 11 bases lay in between. Germline V gives CDR1 GTSNPN, CDR2 SVGIG (reference sequence). The CDR3 has 13 residues. CDR3 in DNA: TGTGCCTGGAGTGACCGACAGCAGTATGGCTACACCTTC. As protein: CAWSDRQQYGYTF. The full variable domain, its missing parts supplied by reference TRBV30 and TRBJ1-2, is SQTIHQWPATLVQPVGSPLSLECTVEGTSNPNLYWYRQAAGRGLQLLFYSVGIGQISSEVPQNLSASRPQDRQFILSSKKLLLSDSGFYLCAWSDRQQYGYTFGSGTRLTVV.

The chain links TRBV24-1 to TRBJ2-1; TRBD2 agrees at 11 bases. The germline V gene encodes CDR1 KGHDR and CDR2 SFDVKD. The CDR3 totals 18 residues. Trimming took 4 bases from V and 5 from J; bases not matched to a gene: 12. CDR3 sequence: CATSDSFLAGGKHNEQFF. The CDR3 region has the DNA TGTGCCACCAGTGACTCGTTTCTAGCGGGAGGAAAACACAATGAGCAGTTCTTC.

The rearrangement joins TRBV4-1 to TRBJ2-1; 7 bases are a match to TRBD1. V lost 1 base and J lost 0; bases outside the gene matches: 6. Germline values: CDR1 MGHRA, CDR2 YSYEKL. The CDR3 contains 17 residues. The CDR3 DNA sequence: TGCGCCAGCAGCCAAGGTTCCGGGACAGCCTCCTACAATGAGCAGTTCTTC. It yields the protein CASSQGSGTASYNEQFF.